Many counts were recorded for the clone carrying this T cell receptor beta chain. This entry is derived from a study of T cells after yellow fever vaccination. TCRdb re-analysed the 5' RACE reads in MiXCR, keeping a single row per CDR3 protein. The sample holds roughly 50,000 distinct CDR3 sequences, 7% to 9% seen once. This material consisted of CD8+ T cells sorted from PBMCs, taken more than 14 days after the first yellow fever vaccination. The source is a man aged 18 to 29 who received the YFV17D yellow fever vaccine.

The CDR3 nucleotides read TGTGCCAGCAGTTACGGGGGGAACACTGAAGCTTTCTTT. Protein: CASSYGGNTEAFF. The chain carries TRBV6-2 or TRBV6-3 and TRBJ1-1, with D possibly TRBD1 on 5 matching bases. V lost 2 bases and J lost 1, with 5 bases in between. Germline V CDR1 and CDR2: MNHEY, SVGEGT. This CDR3 comprises 13 residues.